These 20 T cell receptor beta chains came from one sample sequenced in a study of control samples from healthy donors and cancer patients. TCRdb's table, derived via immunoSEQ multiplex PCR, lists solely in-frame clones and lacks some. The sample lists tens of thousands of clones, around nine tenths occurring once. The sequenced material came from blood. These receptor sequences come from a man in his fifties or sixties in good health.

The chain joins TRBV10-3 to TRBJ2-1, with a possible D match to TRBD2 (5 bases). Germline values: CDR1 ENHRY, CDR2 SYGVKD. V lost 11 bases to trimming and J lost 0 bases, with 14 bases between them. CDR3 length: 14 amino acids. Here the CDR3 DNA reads TGTGCCGCAGGACTTCCTCGCTCCTACAATGAGCAGTTCTTC. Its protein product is CAAGLPRSYNEQFF.

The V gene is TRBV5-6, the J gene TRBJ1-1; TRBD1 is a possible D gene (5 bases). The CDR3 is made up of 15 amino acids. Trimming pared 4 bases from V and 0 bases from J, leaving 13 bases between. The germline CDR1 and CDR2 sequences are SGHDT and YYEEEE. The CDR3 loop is CASSPGVGLNTEAFF. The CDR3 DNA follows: TGTGCCAGCAGCCCGGGGGTGGGGCTGAACACTGAAGCTTTCTTT.

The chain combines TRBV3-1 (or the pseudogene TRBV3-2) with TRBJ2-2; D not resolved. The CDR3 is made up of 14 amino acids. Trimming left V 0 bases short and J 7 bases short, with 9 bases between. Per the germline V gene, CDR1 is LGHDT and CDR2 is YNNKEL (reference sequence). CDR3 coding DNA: TGTGCCAGCAGCCAAGATTGGACGGGCGGGGAGCTGTTTTTT. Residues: CASSQDWTGGELFF.

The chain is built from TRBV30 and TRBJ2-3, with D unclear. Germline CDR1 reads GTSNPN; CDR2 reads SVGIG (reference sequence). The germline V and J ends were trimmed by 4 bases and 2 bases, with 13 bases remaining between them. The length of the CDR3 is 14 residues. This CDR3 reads CAWTARGFTDTQYF. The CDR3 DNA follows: TGTGCCTGGACCGCTCGTGGATTCACAGATACGCAGTATTTT.

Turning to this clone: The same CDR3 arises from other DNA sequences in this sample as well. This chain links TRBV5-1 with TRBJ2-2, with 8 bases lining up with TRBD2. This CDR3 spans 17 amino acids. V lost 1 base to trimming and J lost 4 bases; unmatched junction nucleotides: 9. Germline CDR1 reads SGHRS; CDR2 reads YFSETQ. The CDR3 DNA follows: TGCGCCAGCAGCTTGTCCGCGGGGGGTGGCGGCACCGGGGAGCTGTTTTTT. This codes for CASSLSAGGGGTGELFF.

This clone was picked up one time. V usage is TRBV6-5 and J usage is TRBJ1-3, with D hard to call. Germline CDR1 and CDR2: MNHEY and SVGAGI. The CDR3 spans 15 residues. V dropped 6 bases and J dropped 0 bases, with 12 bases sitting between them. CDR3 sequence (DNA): TGTGCCAGCAGATATCAGAGGAACTCTGGAAACACCATATATTTT. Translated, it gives CASRYQRNSGNTIYF.

The CDR3 DNA reads as TGTGCCAGCAGTGAGGGGGCCCACACCGGGGAGCTGTTTTTT. Protein sequence: CASSEGAHTGELFF. The genes are TRBV6-4 and TRBJ2-2, with D maybe TRBD1 (6 bases). Germline assignment: CDR1 MRHNA and CDR2 SNTAGT. The CDR3 extends over 14 amino acids. V lost 3 bases to trimming and J lost 3 bases, with 8 bases between them.

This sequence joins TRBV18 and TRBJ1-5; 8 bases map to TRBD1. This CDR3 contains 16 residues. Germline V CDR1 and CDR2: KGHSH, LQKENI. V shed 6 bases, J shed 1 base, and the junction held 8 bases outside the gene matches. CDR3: CASSTRTGLSNQPQHF. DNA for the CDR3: TGTGCCAGCTCGACCCGGACAGGGTTGAGCAATCAGCCCCAGCATTTT.

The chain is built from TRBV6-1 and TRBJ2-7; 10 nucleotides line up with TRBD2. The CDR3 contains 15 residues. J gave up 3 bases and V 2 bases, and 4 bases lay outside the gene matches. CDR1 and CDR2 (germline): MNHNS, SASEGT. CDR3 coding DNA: TGTGCCAGCAGTGAAAAGTCTAGCGGGGGCTACGAGCAGTACTTC. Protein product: CASSEKSSGGYEQYF.

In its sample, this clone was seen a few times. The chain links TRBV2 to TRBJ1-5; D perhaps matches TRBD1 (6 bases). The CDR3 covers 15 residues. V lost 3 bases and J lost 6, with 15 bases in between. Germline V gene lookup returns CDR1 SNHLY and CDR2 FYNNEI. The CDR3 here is CASSERGAGRQPQHF. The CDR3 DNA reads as TGTGCCAGCAGTGAGCGGGGGGCAGGTCGTCAGCCCCAGCATTTT.

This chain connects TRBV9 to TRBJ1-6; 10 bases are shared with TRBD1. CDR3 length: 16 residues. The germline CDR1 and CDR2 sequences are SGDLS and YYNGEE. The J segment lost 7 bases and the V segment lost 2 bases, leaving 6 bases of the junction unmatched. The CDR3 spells CASSVSPGQGNSPLHF. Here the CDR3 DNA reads TGTGCCAGCAGCGTTAGCCCGGGACAGGGGAATTCACCCCTCCACTTT.

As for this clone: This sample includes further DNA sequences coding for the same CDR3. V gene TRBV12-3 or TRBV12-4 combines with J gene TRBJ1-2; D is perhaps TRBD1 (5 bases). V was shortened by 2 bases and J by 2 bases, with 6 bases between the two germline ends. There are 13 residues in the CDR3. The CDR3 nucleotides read TGTGCCAGCAGTTTACGACAGAACTATGGCTACACCTTC. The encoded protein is CASSLRQNYGYTF.

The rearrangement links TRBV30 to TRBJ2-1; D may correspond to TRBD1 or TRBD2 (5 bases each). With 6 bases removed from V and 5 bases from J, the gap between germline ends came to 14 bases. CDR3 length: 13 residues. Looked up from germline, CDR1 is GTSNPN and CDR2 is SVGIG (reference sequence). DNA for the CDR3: TGTGCCTGCCACTCCCGGGGCCACAATGAGCAGTTCTTC. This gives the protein CACHSRGHNEQFF.

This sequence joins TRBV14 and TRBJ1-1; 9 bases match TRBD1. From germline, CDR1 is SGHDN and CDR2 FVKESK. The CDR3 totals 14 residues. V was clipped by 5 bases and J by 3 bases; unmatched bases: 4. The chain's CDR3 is CASSSGQGDTEAFF. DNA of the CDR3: TGTGCCAGCAGCTCGGGACAGGGAGACACTGAAGCTTTCTTT.

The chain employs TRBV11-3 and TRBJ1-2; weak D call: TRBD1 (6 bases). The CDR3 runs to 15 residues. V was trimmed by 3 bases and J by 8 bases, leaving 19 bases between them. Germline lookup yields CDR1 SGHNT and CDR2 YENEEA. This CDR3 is CASSFGGGGGRGYTF. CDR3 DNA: TGTGCCAGCAGCTTTGGGGGCGGCGGGGGCCGCGGCTACACCTTC.

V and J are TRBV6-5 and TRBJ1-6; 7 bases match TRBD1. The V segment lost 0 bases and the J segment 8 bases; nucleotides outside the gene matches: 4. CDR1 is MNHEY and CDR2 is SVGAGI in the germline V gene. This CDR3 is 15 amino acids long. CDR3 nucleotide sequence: TGTGCCAGCAGTTACTCGCGGACAGGTGATTCACCCCTCCACTTT. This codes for CASSYSRTGDSPLHF.

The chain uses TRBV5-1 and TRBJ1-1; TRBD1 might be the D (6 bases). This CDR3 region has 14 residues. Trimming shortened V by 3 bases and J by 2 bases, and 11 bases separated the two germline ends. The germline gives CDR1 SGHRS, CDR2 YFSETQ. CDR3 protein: CASSSGQKNTEAFF. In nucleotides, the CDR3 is TGCGCCAGCAGCTCCGGACAGAAAAACACTGAAGCTTTCTTT.

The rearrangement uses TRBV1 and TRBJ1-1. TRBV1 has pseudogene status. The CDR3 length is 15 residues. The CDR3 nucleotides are TGCACCAGCAGCCAAGGGCCGGGGGGATCCACTGAAGCTTTCTTT. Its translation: CTSSQGPGGSTEAFF.

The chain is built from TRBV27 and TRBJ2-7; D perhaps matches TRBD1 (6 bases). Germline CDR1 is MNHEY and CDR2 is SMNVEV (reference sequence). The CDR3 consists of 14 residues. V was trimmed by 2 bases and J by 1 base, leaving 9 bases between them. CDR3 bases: TGTGCCAGCAGTTTACAGGGGTGGTCCTACGAGCAGTACTTC. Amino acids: CASSLQGWSYEQYF.

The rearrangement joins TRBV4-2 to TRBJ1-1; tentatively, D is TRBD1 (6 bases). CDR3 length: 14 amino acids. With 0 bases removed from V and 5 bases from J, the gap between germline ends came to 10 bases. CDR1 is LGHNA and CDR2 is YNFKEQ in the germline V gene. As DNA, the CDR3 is TGTGCCAGCAGCCAAGAACAGGGTGGGACTGAAGCTTTCTTT. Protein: CASSQEQGGTEAFF.